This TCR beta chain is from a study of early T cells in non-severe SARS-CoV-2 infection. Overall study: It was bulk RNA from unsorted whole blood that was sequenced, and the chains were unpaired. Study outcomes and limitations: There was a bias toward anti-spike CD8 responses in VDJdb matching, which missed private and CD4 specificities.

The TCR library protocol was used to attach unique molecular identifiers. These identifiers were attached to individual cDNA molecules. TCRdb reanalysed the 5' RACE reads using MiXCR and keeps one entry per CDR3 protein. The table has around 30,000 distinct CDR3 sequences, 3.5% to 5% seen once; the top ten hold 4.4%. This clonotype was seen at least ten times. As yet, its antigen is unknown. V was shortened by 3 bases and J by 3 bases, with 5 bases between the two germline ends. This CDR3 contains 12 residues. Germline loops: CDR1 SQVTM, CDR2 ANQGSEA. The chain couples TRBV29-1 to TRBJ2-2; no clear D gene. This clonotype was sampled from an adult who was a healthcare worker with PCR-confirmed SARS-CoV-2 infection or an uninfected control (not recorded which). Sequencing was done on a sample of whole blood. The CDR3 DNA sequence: TGCAGCGTTGACCGGGACACCGGGGAGCTGTTTTTT. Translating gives CSVDRDTGELFF.